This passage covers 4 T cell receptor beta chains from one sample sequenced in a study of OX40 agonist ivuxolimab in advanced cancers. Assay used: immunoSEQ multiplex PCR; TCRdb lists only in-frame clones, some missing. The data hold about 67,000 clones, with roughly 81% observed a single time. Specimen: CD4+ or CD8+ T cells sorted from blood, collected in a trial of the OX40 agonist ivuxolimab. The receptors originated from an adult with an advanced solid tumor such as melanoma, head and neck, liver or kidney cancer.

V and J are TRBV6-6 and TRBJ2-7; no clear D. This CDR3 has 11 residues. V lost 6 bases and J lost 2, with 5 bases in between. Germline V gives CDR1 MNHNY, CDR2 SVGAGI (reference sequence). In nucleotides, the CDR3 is TGTGCCAGCAGGGCGACCTACGAGCAGTACTTC. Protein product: CASRATYEQYF.

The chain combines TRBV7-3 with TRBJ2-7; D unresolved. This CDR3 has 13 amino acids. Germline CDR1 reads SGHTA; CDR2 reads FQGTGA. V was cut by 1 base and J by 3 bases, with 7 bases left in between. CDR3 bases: TGTGCCAGCAGCTTAATTCCGGGCTACGAGCAGTACTTC. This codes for CASSLIPGYEQYF.

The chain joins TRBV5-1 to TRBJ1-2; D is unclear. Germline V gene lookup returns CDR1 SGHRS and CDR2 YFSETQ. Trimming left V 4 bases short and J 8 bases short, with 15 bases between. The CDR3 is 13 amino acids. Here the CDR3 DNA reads TGCGCCAGCAGCGAGGAATCACCCTTAGGCTACACCTTC. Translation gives CASSEESPLGYTF.

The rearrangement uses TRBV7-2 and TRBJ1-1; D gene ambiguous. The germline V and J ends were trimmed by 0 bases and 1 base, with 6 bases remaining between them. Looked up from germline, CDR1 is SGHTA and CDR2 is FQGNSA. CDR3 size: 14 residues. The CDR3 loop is CASSLARGNTEAFF. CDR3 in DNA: TGTGCCAGCAGCTTAGCTCGGGGGAACACTGAAGCTTTCTTT.